This TCR beta chain was identified during a study of T cell changes during pregnancy in multiple sclerosis. The V and J ends lost 2 bases and 0 bases respectively, with 23 bases between them. The CDR3 sequence is 20 residues long. The method was immunoSEQ multiplex PCR; TCRdb's version includes in-frame clones alone and lacks a portion of them. The table includes 70,000 to 85,000 clones, roughly 94% detected once. Sample: peripheral blood, taken before pregnancy. The chain links TRBV6-7 to TRBJ2-1, with D possibly TRBD1 on 6 matching bases. TRBV6-7 is an ORF, with its function uncertain. This clonotype was sampled from a female donor with multiple sclerosis, enrolled in a pregnancy study. Written as DNA, the CDR3 is TGTGCCAGCAGTTACCCCACAGGGCCGCGATGCTCTAGCTCCTACAATGAGCAGTTCTTC. Translation: CASSYPTGPRCSSSYNEQFF.